This is a list of T cell receptor beta chains from one sample in a study of cytomegalovirus exposure and HLA in healthy donors. TCRdb's table, derived via immunoSEQ multiplex PCR, lists solely in-frame clones and lacks some. The profile shows approximately 190,000 clones, around 70% of them singletons. The sequencing sample was made of PBMCs. The origin of the receptors is a middle-aged man in good health and CMV-seropositive. Both conserved end residues are part of each CDR3. Each record gives: clone size, J gene, V gene, D gene, CDR3 DNA, CDR3 protein. D genes are given only for firm matches. Where a row states a size, it is once, few, many or the class of an expanded clone; other rows omit it.

>.|TRBJ2-7|TRBV11-1|TRBD1
TGTGCCAGCAGCCGCCAGGGGGTCGAGCAGTACTTC
CASSRQGVEQYF
>.|TRBJ2-3|TRBV5-1|TRBD1
TGCGCCAGCAGCTGGGGGACAGTTCGGGATACGCAGTATTTT
CASSWGTVRDTQYF
>.|TRBJ2-7|TRBV11-3|.
TGTGCCAGCAGCTTAGGCGGTACCTACGAGCAGTACTTC
CASSLGGTYEQYF
>few|TRBJ1-2|TRBV6-6|TRBD1
TGTGCCAGCAGCCGGGACAGCTATGGCTACACCTTC
CASSRDSYGYTF
>.|TRBJ2-7|TRBV9|TRBD1
TGTGCCAGCAGCGTAGGGGGACAGGGGCCCGAGCAGTACTTC
CASSVGGQGPEQYF
>few|TRBJ2-3|TRBV6-5|.
TGTGCCAGCGGACTATACACAGATACGCAGTATTTT
CASGLYTDTQYF
>.|TRBJ2-7|TRBV2|.
TGTGCCAGCCTCCCCGAGAGACTGAGAATTCACGAGCAGTACTTC
CASLPERLRIHEQYF
>.|TRBJ1-1|TRBV5-4|.
TGTGCCAGCAGCACCGTACCAGACAGGTTGAACACTGAAGCTTTCTTT
CASSTVPDRLNTEAFF
>.|TRBJ1-6|TRBV6-6|TRBD1
TGTGCCAGCAGTCACTCAGGACAGGGGAATAATTCACCCCTCCACTTT
CASSHSGQGNNSPLHF
>.|TRBJ2-3|TRBV4-1|.
TGCGCCAGCAGCCAAGATTTAGGAGCGTTCACAGATACGCAGTATTTT
CASSQDLGAFTDTQYF
>.|TRBJ1-1|TRBV5-1|.
TGCGCCAGCAGCCTCCTCGGCCGGGGGGACACTGAAGCTTTCTTT
CASSLLGRGDTEAFF
>once|TRBJ1-4|TRBV18|.
TGTGCCAGCTCACCGGTAGGGGAAAGGACTAATGAAAAACTGTTTTTT
CASSPVGERTNEKLFF
>.|TRBJ2-1|TRBV6-5|TRBD2
TGTGCCAGCAGTTACTCGGGACTAGAAACAAATGAGCAGTTCTTC
CASSYSGLETNEQFF